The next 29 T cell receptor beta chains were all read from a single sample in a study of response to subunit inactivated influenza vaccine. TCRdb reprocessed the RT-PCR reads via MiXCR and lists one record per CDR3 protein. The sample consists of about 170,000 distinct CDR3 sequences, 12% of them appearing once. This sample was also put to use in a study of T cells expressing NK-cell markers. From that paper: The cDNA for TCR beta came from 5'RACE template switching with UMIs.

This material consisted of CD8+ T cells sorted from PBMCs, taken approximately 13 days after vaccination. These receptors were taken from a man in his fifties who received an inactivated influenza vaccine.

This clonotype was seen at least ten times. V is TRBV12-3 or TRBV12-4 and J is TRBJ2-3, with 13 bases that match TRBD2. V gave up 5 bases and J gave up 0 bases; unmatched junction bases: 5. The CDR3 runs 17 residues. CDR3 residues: CASSPGTSGISTDTQYF. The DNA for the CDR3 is TGTGCCAGCAGTCCTGGGACTAGCGGGATCAGCACAGATACGCAGTATTTT.

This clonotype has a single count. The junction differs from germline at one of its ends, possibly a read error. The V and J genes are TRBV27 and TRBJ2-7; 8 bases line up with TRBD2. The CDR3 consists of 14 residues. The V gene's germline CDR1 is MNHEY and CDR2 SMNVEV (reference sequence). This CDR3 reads CASSLLSGGYEQYF. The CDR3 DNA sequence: TGTGCTAGCAGTTTATTGAGCGGGGGTTACGAGCAGTACTTC.

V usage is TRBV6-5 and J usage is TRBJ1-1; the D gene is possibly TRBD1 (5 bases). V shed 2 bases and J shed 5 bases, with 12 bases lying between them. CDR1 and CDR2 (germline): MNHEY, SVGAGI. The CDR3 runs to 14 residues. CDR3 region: CASSYQTGHTEAFF. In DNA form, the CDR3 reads TGTGCCAGCAGTTACCAGACTGGACATACTGAAGCTTTCTTT.

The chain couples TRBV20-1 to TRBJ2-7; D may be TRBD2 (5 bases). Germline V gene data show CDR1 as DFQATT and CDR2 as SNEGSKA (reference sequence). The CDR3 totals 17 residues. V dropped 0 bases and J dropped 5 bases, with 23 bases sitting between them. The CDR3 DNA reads TGCAGTGCTAGAGATCAGGCTGGAGAGGGCTTCGTCGACGAGCAGTACTTC. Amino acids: CSARDQAGEGFVDEQYF.

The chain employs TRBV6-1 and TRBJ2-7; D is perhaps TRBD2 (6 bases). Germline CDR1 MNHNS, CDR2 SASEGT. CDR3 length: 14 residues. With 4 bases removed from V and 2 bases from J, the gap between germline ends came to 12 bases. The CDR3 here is CASSARDFTYEQYF. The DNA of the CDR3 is TGTGCCAGCAGTGCCCGGGACTTCACCTACGAGCAGTACTTC.

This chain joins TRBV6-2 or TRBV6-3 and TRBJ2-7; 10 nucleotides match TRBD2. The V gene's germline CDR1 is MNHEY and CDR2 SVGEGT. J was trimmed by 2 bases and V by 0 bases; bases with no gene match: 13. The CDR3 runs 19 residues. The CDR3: CASSYSIGIVAGGTYEQYF. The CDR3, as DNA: TGTGCCAGCAGTTACTCGATCGGCATTGTAGCGGGAGGAACCTACGAGCAGTACTTC.

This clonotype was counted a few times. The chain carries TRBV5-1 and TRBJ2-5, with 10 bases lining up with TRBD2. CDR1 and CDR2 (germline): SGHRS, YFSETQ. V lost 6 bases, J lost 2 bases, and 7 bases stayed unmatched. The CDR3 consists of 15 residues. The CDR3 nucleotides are TGCGCCAGCATTGCGCTAGCGGGGGCACAAGAGACCCAGTACTTC. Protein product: CASIALAGAQETQYF.

Here the CDR3 reads CASSYDRVGYTF. The CDR3 nucleotides are TGTGCCAGCAGTTACGACAGGGTCGGCTACACCTTC. V is TRBV6-2 or TRBV6-3 and J is TRBJ1-2; TRBD1 aligns across 7 bases. V was pared by 2 bases and J by 8 bases, with 2 bases of the junction left unmatched. This CDR3 is 12 amino acids long. Looked up from germline, CDR1 is MNHEY and CDR2 is SVGEGT.

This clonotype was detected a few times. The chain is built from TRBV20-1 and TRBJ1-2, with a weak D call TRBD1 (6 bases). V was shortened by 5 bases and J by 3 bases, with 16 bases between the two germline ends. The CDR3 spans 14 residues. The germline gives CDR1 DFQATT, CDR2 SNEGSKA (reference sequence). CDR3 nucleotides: TGCAGTGCTGTAGATTGGGGGCGAGACTATGGCTACACCTTC. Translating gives CSAVDWGRDYGYTF.

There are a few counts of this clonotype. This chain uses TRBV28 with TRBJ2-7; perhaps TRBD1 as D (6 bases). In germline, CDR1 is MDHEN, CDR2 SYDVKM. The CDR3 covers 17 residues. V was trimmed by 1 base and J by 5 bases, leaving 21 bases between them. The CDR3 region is CASSLFGGQGVLDEQYF. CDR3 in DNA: TGTGCCAGCAGTTTATTTGGGGGACAAGGGGTCTTGGACGAGCAGTACTTC.

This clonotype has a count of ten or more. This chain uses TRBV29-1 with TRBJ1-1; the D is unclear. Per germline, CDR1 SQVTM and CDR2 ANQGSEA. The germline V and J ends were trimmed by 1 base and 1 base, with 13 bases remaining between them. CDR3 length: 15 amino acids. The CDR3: CSVEGTVQTNTEAFF. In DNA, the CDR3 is TGCAGCGTTGAAGGTACGGTACAGACGAACACTGAAGCTTTCTTT. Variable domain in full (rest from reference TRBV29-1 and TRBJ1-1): SAVISQKPSRDICQRGTSLTIQCQVDSQVTMMFWYRQQPGQSLTLIATANQGSEATYESGFVIDKFPISRPNLTFSTLTVSNMSPEDSSIYLCSVEGTVQTNTEAFFGQGTRLTVV.

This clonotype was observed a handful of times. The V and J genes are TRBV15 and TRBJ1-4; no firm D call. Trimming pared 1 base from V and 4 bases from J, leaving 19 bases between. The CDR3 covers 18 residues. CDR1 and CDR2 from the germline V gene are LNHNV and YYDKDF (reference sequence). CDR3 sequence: CATSRGLEITAVNEKLFF. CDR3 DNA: TGTGCCACCAGCAGAGGGTTGGAAATAACCGCAGTTAATGAAAAACTGTTTTTT.

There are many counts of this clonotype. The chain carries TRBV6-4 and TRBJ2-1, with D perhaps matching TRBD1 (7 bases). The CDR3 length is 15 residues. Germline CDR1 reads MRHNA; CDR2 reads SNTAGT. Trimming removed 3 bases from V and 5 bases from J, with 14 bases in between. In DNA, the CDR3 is TGTGCCAGCAGTGATAAGGAGGGGGCCCACAATGAGCAGTTCTTC. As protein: CASSDKEGAHNEQFF.

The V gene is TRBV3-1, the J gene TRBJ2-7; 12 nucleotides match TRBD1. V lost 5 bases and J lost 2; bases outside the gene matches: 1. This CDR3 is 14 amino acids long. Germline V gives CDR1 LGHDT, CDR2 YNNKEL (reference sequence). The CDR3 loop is CASSGDRGPYEQYF. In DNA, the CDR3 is TGTGCCAGCAGCGGGGACAGGGGGCCCTACGAGCAGTACTTC.

This CDR3 is CASIGDIYSNQPQHF. The CDR3 nucleotides read TGTGCCAGCATAGGGGACATTTATAGCAATCAGCCCCAGCATTTT. The chain carries TRBV28 and TRBJ1-5, with a possible D match to TRBD1 (6 bases). In germline, CDR1 is MDHEN, CDR2 SYDVKM. CDR3 length: 15 residues. The ends were cut back, 7 bases at V and 0 bases at J, with 13 bases in the middle.

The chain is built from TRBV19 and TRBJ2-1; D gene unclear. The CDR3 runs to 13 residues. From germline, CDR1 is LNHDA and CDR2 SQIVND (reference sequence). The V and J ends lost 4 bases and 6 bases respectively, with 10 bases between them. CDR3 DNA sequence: TGTGCCAGTAGTAACGGTTTCGGCAATGAGCAGTTCTTC. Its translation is CASSNGFGNEQFF.

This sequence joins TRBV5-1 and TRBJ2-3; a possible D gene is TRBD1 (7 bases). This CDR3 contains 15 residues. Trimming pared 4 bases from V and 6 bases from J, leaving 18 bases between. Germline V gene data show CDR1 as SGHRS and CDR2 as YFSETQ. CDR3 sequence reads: CASSLPSPGGDTQYF. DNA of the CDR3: TGCGCCAGCAGCCTCCCGTCCCCAGGGGGGGATACGCAGTATTTT.

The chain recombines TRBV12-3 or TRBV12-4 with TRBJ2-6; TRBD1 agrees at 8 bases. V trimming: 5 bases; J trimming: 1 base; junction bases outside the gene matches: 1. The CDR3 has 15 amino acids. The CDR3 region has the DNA TGTGCCAGCAGTAGGGACAGGTCTGGGGCCAACGTCCTGACTTTC. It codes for CASSRDRSGANVLTF.

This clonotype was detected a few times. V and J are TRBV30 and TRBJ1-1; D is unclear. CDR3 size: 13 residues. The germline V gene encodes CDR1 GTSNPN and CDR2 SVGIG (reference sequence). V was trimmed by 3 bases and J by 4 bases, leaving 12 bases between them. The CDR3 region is CAWSSTSATEAFF. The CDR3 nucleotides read TGTGCCTGGAGCTCGACTAGCGCCACTGAAGCTTTCTTT. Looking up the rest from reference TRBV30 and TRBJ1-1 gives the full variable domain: SQTIHQWPATLVQPVGSPLSLECTVEGTSNPNLYWYRQAAGRGLQLLFYSVGIGQISSEVPQNLSASRPQDRQFILSSKKLLLSDSGFYLCAWSSTSATEAFFGQGTRLTVV.

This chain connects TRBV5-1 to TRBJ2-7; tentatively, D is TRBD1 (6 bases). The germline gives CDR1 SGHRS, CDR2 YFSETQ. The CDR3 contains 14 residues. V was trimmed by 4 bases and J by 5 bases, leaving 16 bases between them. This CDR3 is CASSQLQGSHEQYF. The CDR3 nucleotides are TGCGCCAGCAGCCAACTACAGGGATCCCACGAGCAGTACTTC. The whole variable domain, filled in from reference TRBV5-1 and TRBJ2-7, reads KAGVTQTPRYLIKTRGQQVTLSCSPISGHRSVSWYQQTPGQGLQFLFEYFSETQRNKGNFPGRFSGRQFSNSRSEMNVSTLELGDSALYLCASSQLQGSHEQYFGPGTRLTVT.

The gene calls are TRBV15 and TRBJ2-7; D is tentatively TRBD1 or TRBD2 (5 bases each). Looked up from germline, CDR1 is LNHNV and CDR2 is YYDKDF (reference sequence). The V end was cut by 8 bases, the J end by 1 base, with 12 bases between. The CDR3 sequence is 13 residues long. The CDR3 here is CATRGRSSYEQYF. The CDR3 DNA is TGTGCCACCCGGGGCAGGAGTTCCTACGAGCAGTACTTC.

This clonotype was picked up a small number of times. Here the CDR3 reads CASSYLGSSGANVLTF. The CDR3 bases are TGTGCCAGCAGTTACCTCGGCTCCTCTGGGGCCAACGTCCTGACTTTC. V and J are TRBV6-5 and TRBJ2-6; no reliable D call. The CDR3 contains 16 residues. Germline V lookup: CDR1 MNHEY, CDR2 SVGAGI. The germline V and J ends were trimmed by 2 bases and 0 bases, with 8 bases remaining between them.

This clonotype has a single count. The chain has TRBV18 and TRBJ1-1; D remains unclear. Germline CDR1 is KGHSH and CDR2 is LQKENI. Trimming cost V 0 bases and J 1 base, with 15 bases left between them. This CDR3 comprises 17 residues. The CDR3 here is CASSPPTGNQPNTEAFF. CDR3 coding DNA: TGTGCCAGCTCACCACCGACCGGGAACCAACCGAACACTGAAGCTTTCTTT.

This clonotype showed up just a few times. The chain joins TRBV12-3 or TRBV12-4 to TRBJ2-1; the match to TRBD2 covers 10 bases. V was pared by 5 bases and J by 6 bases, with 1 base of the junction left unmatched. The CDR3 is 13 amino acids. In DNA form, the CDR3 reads TGTGCCAGCAGTAGCGGGAGGGCCAATGAGCAGTTCTTC. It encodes CASSSGRANEQFF.

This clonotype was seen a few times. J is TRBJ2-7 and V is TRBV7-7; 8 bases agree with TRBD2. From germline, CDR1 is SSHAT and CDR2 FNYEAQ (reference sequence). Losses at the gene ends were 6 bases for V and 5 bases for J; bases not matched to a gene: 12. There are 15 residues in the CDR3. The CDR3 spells CASSRYMTSVDEQYF. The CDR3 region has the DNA TGTGCCAGCAGTCGATATATGACTAGCGTCGACGAGCAGTACTTC.

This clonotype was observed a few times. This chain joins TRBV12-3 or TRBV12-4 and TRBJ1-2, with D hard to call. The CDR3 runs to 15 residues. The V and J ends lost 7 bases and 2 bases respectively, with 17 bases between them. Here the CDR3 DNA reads TGTGCCAGCATCCTCTCTACCCGGGGAAACTATGGCTACACCTTC. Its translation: CASILSTRGNYGYTF.

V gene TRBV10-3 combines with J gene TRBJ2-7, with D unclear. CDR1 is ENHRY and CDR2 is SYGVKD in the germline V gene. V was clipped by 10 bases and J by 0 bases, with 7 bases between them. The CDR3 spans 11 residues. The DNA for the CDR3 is TGTGCCACCCGGGCCTCCTACGAGCAGTACTTC. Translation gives CATRASYEQYF.

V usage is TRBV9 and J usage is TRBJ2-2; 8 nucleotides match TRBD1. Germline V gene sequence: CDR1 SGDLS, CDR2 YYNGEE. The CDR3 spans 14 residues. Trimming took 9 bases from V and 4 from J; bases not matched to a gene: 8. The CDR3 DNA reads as TGTGCCACCTCAGGGGGCGCCGTCACCGGGGAGCTGTTTTTT. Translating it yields CATSGGAVTGELFF.

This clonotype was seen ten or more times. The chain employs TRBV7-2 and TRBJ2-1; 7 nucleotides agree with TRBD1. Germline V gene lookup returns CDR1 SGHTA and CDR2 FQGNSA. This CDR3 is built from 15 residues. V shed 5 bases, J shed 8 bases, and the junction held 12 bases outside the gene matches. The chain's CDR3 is CASSPRDSDTDEQFF. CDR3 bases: TGTGCCAGCAGCCCCCGGGACAGCGATACGGATGAGCAGTTCTTC.